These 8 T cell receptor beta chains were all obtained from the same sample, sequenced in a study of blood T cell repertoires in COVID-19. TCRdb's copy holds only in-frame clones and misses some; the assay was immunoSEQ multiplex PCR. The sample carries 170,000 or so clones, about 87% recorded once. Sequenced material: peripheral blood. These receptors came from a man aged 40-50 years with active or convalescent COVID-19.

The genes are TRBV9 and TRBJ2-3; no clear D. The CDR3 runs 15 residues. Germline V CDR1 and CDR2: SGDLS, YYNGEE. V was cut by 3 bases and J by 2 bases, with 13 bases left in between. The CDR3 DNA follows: TGTGCCAGCAGCGATGACTCCGTCATCACAGATACGCAGTATTTT. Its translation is CASSDDSVITDTQYF.

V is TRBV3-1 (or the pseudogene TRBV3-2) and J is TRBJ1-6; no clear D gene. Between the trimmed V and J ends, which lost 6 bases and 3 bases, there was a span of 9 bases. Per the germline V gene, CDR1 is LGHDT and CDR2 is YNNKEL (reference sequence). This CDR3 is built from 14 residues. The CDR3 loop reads CASRHTNYNSPLHF. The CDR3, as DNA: TGTGCCAGCAGACACACTAACTATAATTCACCCCTCCACTTT.

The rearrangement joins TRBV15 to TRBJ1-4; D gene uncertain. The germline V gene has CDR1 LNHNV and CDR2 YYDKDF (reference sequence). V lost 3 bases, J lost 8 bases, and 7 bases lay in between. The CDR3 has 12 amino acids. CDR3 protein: CATSSPTEKLFF. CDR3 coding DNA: TGTGCCACCAGCAGCCCGACAGAAAAACTGTTTTTT.

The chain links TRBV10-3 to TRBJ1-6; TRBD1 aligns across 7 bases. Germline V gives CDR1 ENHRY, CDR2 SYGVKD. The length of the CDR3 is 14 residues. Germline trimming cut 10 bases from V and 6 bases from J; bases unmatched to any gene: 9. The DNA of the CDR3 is TGTGCCACCTCACACCGGGACAGTAATTCACCCCTCCACTTT. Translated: CATSHRDSNSPLHF.

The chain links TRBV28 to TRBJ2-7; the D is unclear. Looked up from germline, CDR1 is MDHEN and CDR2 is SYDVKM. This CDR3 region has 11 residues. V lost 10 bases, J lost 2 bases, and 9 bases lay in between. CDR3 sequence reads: CATHGPYEQYF. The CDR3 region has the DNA TGTGCCACACATGGCCCCTACGAGCAGTACTTC.

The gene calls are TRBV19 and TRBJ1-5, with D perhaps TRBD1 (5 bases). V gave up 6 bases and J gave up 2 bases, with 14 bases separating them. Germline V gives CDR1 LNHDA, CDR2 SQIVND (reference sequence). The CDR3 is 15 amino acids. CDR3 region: CASRRRGSGNQPQHF. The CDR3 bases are TGTGCCAGTAGAAGACGGGGGTCCGGCAATCAGCCCCAGCATTTT.

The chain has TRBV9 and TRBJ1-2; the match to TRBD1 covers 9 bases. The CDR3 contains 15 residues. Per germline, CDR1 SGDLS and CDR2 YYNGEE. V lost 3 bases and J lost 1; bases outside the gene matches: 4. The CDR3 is CASSEGQGYNYGYTF. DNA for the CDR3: TGTGCCAGCAGCGAGGGACAGGGATATAACTATGGCTACACCTTC.

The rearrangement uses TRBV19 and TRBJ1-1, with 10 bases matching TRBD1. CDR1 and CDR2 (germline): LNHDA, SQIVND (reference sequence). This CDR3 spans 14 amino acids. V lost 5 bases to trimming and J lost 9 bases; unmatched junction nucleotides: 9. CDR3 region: CASSGDRGPVQAFF. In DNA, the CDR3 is TGTGCCAGTAGTGGGGACAGGGGCCCGGTACAAGCTTTCTTT.